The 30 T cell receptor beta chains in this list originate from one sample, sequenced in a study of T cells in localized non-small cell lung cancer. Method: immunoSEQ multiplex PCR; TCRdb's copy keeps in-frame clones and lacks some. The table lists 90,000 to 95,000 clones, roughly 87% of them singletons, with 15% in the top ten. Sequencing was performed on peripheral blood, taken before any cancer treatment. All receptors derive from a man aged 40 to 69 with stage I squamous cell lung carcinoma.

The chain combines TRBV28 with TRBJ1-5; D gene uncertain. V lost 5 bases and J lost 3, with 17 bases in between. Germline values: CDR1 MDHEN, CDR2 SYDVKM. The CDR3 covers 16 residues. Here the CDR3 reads CASSLRREPINQPQHF. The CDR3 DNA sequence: TGTGCCAGCAGTCTCCGACGGGAACCGATCAATCAGCCCCAGCATTTT.

The CDR3 bases are TGTGCCAGCAGCTTGACTAGAAACGAGCAGTACTTC. Its translation is CASSLTRNEQYF. The genes are TRBV11-2 and TRBJ2-7; a possible D gene is TRBD2 (6 bases). Trimming took off 3 bases at V and 5 bases at J, with 8 bases between the two ends. Germline V gene sequence: CDR1 SGHAT, CDR2 FQNNGV. The CDR3 is 12 amino acids.

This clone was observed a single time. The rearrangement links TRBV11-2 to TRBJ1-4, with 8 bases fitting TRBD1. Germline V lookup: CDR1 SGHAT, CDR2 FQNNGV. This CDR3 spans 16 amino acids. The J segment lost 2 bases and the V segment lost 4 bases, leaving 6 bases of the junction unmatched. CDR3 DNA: TGTGCCAGCAGCTCCGTTCCAGGGGGCACTAATGAAAAACTGTTTTTT. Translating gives CASSSVPGGTNEKLFF.

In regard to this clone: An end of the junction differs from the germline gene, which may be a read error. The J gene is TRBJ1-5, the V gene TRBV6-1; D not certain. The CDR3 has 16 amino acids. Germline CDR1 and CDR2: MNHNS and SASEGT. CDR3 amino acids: CTSSEATSRWNQPQHF. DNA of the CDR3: TGTACCAGCAGTGAAGCAACGAGCCGTTGGAATCAGCCCCAGCATTTT.

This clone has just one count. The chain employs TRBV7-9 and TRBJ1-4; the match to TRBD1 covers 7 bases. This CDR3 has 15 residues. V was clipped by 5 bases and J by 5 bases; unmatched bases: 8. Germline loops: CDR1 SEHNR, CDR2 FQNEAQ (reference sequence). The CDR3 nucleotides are TGTGCCAGCAGCCCAGGACAGGCCAAGAATGAAAAACTGTTTTTT. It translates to CASSPGQAKNEKLFF.

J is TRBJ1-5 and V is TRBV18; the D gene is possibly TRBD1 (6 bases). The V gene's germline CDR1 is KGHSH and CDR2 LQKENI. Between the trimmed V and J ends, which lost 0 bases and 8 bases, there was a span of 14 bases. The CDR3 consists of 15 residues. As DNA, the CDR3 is TGTGCCAGCTCACCACCACAGGGAATCAAGAAGCCCCAGCATTTT. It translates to CASSPPQGIKKPQHF.

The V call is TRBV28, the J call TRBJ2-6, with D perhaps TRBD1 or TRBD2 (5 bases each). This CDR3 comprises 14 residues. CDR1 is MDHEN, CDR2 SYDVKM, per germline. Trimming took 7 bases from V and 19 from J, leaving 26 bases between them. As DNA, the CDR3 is TGTGCCAGCACATACGCTACCGCCGGGACGCCCAGAACTTTC. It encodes CASTYATAGTPRTF.

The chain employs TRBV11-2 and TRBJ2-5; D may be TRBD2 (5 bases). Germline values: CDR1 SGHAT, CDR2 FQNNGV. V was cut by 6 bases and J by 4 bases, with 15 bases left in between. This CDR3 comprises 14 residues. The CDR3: CASSLSAAPETQYF. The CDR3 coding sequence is TGTGCCAGCAGTTTGTCAGCGGCCCCAGAGACCCAGTACTTC.

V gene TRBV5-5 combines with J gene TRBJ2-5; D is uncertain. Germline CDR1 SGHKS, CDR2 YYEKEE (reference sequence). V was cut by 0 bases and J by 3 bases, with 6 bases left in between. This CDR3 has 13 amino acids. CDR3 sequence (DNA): TGTGCCAGCAGCTTGGCTCGAGAAGAGACCCAGTACTTC. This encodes CASSLAREETQYF.

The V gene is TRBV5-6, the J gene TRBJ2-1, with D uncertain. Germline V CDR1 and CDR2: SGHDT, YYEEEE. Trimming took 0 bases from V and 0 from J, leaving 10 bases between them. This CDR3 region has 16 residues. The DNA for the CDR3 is TGTGCCAGCAGCTTGGTGGCAGCTAGCTCCTACAATGAGCAGTTCTTC. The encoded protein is CASSLVAASSYNEQFF.

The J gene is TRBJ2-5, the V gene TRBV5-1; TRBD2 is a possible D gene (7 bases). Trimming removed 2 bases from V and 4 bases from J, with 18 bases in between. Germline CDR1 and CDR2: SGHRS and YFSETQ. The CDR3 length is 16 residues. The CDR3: CASSLVPGQRGETQYF. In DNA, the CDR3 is TGCGCCAGCAGCTTAGTCCCCGGACAGCGGGGAGAGACCCAGTACTTC.

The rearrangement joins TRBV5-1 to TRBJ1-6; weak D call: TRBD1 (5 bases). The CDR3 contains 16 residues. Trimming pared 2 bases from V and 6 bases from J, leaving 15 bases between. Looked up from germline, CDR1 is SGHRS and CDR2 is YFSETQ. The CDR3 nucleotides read TGCGCCAGCAGCTTAGACAGAGGTTCGCTTAATTCACCCCTCCACTTT. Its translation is CASSLDRGSLNSPLHF.

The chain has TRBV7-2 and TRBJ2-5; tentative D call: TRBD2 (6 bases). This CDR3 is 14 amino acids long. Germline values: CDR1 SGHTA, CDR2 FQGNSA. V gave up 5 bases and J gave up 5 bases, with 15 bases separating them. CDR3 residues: CASSRDFGEETQYF. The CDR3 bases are TGTGCCAGCAGCAGGGACTTCGGTGAGGAGACCCAGTACTTC.

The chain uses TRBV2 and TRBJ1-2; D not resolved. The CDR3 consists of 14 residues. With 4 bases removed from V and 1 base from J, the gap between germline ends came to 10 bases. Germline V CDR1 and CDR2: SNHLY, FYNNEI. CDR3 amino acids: CASSGFGYNYGYTF. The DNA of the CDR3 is TGTGCCAGCAGTGGGTTTGGGTATAACTATGGCTACACCTTC.

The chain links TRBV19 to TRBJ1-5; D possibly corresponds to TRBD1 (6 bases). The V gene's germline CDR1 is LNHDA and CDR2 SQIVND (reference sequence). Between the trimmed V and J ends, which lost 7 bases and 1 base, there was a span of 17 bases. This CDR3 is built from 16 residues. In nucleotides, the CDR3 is TGTGCCAGTACCACCCTCAGGGGAGGCAGCAATCAGCCCCAGCATTTT. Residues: CASTTLRGGSNQPQHF.

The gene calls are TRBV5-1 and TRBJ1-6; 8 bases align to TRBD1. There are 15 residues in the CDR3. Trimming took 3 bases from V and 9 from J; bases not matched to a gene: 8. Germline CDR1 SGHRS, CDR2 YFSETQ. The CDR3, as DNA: TGCGCCAGCAGCTCGGGACAGGCGGATGGTTCACCCCTCCACTTT. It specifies CASSSGQADGSPLHF.

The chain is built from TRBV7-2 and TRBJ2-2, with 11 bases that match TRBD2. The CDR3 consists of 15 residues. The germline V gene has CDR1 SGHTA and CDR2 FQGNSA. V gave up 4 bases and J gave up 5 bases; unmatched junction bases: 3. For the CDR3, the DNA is TGTGCCAGCAGCTCCGTAGCGGGGGGGACCGGGGAGCTGTTTTTT. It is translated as CASSSVAGGTGELFF.

CDR3 DNA: TGCGCCAGCAGCTTGGACAGGCCCGGGGGCACTGAAGCTTTCTTT. Its translation is CASSLDRPGGTEAFF. The J gene is TRBJ1-1, the V gene TRBV5-1, with D perhaps matching TRBD1 (5 bases). V gave up 0 bases and J gave up 4 bases, with 13 bases separating them. Germline-derived CDR1 and CDR2 are SGHRS and YFSETQ. The CDR3 is 15 residues long.

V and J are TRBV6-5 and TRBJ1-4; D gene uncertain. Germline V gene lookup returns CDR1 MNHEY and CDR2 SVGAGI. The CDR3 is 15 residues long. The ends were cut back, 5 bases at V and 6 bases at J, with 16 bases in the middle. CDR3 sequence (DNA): TGTGCCAGCAGTGCCCGGGTAGGGCAGTATGAAAAACTGTTTTTT. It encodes CASSARVGQYEKLFF.

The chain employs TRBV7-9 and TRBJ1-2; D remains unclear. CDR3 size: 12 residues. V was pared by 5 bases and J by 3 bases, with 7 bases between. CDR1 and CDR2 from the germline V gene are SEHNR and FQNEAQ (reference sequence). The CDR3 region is CASSPQDYGYTF. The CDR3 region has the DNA TGTGCCAGCAGCCCTCAGGACTATGGCTACACCTTC. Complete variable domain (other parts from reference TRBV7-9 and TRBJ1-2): DTGVSQNPRHKITKRGQNVTFRCDPISEHNRLYWYRQTLGQGPEFLTYFQNEAQLEKSRLLSDRFSAERPKGSFSTLEIQRTEQGDSAMYLCASSPQDYGYTFGSGTRLTVV.

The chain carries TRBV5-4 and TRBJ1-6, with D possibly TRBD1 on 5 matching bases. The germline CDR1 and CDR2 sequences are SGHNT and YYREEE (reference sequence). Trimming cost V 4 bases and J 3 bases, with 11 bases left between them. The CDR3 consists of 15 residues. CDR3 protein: CASSPGTDYNSPLHF. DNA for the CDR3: TGTGCCAGCAGCCCCGGGACGGACTATAATTCACCCCTCCACTTT.

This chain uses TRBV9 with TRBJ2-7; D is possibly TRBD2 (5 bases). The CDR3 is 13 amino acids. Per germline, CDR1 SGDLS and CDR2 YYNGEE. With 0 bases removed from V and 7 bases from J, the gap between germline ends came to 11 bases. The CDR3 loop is CASSVVGRGEQYF. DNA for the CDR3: TGTGCCAGCAGCGTAGTGGGTCGGGGAGAGCAGTACTTC.

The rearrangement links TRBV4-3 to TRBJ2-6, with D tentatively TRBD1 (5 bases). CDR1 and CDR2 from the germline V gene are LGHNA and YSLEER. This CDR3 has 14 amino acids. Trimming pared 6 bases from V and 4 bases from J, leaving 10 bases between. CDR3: CASRQGPGANVLTF. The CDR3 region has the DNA TGCGCCAGCAGGCAGGGCCCAGGGGCCAACGTCCTGACTTTC.

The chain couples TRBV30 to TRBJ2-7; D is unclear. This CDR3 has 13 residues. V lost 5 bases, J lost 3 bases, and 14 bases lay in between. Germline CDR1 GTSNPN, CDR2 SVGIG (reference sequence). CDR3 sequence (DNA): TGTGCCTGGGATAAAGAGTCAGACTACGAGCAGTACTTC. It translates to CAWDKESDYEQYF.

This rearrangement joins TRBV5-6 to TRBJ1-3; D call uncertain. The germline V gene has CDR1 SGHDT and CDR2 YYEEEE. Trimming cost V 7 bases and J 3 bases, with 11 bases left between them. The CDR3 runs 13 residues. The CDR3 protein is CASGLTSGNTIYF. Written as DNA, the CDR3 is TGTGCCAGCGGCCTGACGAGTGGAAACACCATATATTTT.

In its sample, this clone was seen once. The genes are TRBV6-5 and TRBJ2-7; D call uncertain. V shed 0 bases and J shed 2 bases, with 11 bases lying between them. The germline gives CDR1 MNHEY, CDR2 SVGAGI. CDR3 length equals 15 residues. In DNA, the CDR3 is TGTGCCAGCAGTTACTCGATCGCCCTTCCCTACGAGCAGTACTTC. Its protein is CASSYSIALPYEQYF.

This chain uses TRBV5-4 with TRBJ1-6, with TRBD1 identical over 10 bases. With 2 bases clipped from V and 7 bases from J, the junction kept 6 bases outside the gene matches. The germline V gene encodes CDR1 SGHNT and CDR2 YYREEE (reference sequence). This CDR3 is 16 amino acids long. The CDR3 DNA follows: TGTGCCAGCAGCTTCCCGGGACAGGGGTTGAATTCACCCCTCCACTTT. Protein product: CASSFPGQGLNSPLHF.

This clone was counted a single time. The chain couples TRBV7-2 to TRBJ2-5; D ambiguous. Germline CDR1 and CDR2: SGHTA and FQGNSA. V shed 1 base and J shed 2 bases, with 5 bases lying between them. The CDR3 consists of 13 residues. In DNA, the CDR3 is TGTGCCAGCAGCTTAGAACTTCAAGAGACCCAGTACTTC. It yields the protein CASSLELQETQYF.

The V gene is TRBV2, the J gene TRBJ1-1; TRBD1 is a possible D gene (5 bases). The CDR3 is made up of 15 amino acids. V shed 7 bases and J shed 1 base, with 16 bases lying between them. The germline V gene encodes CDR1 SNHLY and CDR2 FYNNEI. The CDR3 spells CASTIGGGQNTEAFF. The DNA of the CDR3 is TGTGCCAGCACCATTGGGGGTGGTCAGAACACTGAAGCTTTCTTT.

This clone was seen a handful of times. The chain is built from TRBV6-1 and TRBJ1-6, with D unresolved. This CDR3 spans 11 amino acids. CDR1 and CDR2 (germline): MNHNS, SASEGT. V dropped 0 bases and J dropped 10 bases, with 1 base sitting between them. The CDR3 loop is CASSEASPLHF. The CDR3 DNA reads TGTGCCAGCAGTGAAGCCTCACCCCTCCACTTT.